Below, one T cell receptor (beta chain) is given with its context. Other DNA sequences in the same sample also yield this CDR3. This entry belongs to a study of shared clonotypes between healthy human individuals. Profiled with immunoSEQ multiplex PCR; TCRdb holds only in-frame clones, not every one. Among about 700,000 clones listed, about 90% were seen once. The V end was cut by 3 bases, the J end by 4 bases, with 24 bases between. Germline assignment: CDR1 KGHSH and CDR2 LQKENI. The length of the CDR3 is 18 residues. CD45RO-negative, CCR7-selected cells formed the naive CD8 fraction, which excluded terminally differentiated effector memory CD45RA+ cells.

This receptor was identified in a man aged 25 to 40 in good health. Specimen: naive CD8+ T cells sorted from blood. This chain connects TRBV18 to TRBJ1-2, with D perhaps matching TRBD1 (6 bases). The CDR3 sequence: CASSPARAGEARVYGYTF. The CDR3 DNA reads as TGTGCCAGCTCACCGGCCCGGGCAGGGGAGGCCAGGGTCTATGGCTACACCTTC. The variable domain in full, with the rest retrieved from reference TRBV18 and TRBJ1-2, is NAGVMQNPRHLVRRRGQEARLRCSPMKGHSHVYWYRQLPEEGLKFMVYLQKENIIDESGMPKERFSAEFPKEGPSILRIQQVVRGDSAAYFCASSPARAGEARVYGYTFGSGTRLTVV.